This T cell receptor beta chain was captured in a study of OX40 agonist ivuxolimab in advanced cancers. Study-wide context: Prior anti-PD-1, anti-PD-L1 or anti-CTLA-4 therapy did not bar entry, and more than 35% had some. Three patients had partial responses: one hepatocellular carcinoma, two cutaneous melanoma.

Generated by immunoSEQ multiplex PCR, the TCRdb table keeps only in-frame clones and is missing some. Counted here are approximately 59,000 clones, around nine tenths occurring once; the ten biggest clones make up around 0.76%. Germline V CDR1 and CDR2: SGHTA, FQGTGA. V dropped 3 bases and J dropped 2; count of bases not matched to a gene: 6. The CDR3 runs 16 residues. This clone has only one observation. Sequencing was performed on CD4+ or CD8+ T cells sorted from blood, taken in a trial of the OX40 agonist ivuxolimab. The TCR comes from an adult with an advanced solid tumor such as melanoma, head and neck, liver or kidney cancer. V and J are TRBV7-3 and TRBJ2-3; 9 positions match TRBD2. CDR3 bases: TGTGCCAGCAGCTTTTTAGCGGGAGCCTTCACAGATACGCAGTATTTT. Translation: CASSFLAGAFTDTQYF. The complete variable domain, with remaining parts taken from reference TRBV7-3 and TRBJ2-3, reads GAGVSQTPSNKVTEKGKYVELRCDPISGHTALYWYRQSLGQGPEFLIYFQGTGAADDSGLPNDRFFAVRPEGSVSTLKIQRTERGDSAVYLCASSFLAGAFTDTQYFGPGTRLTVL.